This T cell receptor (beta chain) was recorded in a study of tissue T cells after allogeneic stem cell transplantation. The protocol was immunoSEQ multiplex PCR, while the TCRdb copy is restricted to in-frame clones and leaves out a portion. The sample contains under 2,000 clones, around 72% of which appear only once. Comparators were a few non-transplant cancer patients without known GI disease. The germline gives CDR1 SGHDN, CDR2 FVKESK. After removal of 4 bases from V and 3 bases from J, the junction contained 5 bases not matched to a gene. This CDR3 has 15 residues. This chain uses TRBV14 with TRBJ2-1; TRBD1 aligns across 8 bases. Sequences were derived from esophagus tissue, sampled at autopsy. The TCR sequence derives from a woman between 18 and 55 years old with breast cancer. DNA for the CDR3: TGTGCCAGCAGCCCGCAGGGGGCCCTCTACAATGAGCAGTTCTTC. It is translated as CASSPQGALYNEQFF.